This record concerns one TCR beta chain sequence. This specimen comes from a study of blood T cell repertoires in COVID-19. Seattle patients were enrolled while actively infected and followed longitudinally. Per the original methods: Amplification from reference gene primers served as the basis for estimated nucleated cell counts. The repertoire was sequenced with immunoSEQ multiplex PCR; TCRdb's copy has only in-frame clones and lacks some. Clone size and V and J calls were adopted from that table, with D and trimming inferred from the DNA. The sample lists roughly 350,000 clones, more than 75% occurring once. The specimen sequenced was peripheral blood. The sequence was collected from a woman aged 25 to 39 with COVID-19, enrolled during active disease.

DNA for the CDR3: TGCGCCATCCGACTAGCGGGACGCGAGCAGTACTTC. Translated: CAIRLAGREQYF. The rearrangement joins TRBV10-1 to TRBJ2-7, with TRBD2 identical over 11 bases. Trimming cost V 10 bases and J 6 bases; bases outside gene matches: 5. Germline V gives CDR1 WNHNN, CDR2 SYGVQD (reference sequence). The length of the CDR3 is 12 residues.